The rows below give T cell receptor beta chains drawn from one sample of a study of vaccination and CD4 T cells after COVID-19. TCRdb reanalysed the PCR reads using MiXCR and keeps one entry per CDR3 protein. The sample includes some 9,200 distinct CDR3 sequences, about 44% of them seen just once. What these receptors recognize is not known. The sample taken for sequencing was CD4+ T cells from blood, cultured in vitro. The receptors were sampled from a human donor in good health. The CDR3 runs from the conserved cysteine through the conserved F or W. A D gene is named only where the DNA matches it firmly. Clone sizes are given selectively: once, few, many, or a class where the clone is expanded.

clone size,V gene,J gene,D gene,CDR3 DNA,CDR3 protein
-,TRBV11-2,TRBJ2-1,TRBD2,TGTGCCAGCAGTCCGGGACTAGGTCCTCGTCGGGAGCAGTTCTTC,CASSPGLGPRREQFF
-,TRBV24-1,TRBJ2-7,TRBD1,TGTGCCACCAGTGAGTCGCCAGGGGGCGACGAGCAGTACTTC,CATSESPGGDEQYF
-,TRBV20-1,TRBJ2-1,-,TGCAGTGCAAGACCCGGAGGGGGGGGCAATGAGCAGTTCTTC,CSARPGGGGNEQFF
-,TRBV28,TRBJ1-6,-,TGTGCCAGCAAGCTTACCTATAATTCACCCCTCCACTTT,CASKLTYNSPLHF
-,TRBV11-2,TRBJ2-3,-,TGTGCCAGCAGCCTATTCGGCACGCAGTATTTT,CASSLFGTQYF
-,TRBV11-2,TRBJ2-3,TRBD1,TGCGCCAGCAGCCAAGGGACAGGGGGGGATTACGCAGTCGGTTTT,CASSQGTGGDYAVGF
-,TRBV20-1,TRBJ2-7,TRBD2,TGCAGTGCTAGAGGGGCTAGTAGCGGGAGGGTTTATGAGCAGTACTTC,CSARGASSGRVYEQYF
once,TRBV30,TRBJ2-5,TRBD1,TGTGCCTGGAGTCCAGGGGACAGGGGTTGGGAGACCCAGTACTTC,CAWSPGDRGWETQYF
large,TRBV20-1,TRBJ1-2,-,TGCAGTGCTACCGGGACACATCCGTCGAGGGGCTACACCTTC,CSATGTHPSRGYTF
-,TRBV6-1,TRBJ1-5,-,TGTGCCACCCACTTCGCGCCCCAGCATTTT,CATHFAPQHF
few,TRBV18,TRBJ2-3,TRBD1,TGTGCCAGCTCACCGAGACAGGGGACAGATACGCAGTATTTT,CASSPRQGTDTQYF
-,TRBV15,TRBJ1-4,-,TGTGCCACCAGCAGAGATGTGCGAAGGGGGGGAGTTGAAAAACTGTTTTTT,CATSRDVRRGGVEKLFF
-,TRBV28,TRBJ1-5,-,TGTGCCAGCAGTTCGGGACTCGAGGGTCAGCCCCAGCATTTT,CASSSGLEGQPQHF
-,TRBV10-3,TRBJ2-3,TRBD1,TGTGCCACGACGGGACAGGGTTCTACTAGCACAGATACGCAGTATTTT,CATTGQGSTSTDTQYF
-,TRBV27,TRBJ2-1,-,TGTGCCAGCAAAACTTTTCGGTCGGGTAATGAGCAGTTCTTC,CASKTFRSGNEQFF
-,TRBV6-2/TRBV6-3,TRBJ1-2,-,TGTGCCAGCAGTCGCCAGGGTGACTATGGCTACACCTTC,CASSRQGDYGYTF
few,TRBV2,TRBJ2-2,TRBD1,TGTGCCAGCAGCGCCCAACAGGGGGCGGGCGGGGAGCTGTTTTTT,CASSAQQGAGGELFF
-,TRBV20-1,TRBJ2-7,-,TGCAGTGCCCGAGGCCAGCGGGCATCTCTTGGGCAGTACTTC,CSARGQRASLGQYF
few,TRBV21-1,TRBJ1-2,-,TGTGCCAGCAGCCCCCACCAGGGGTCGGGCTACACCTTC,CASSPHQGSGYTF
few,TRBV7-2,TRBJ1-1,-,TGTGCCAGCAGCCAAACAGGGAACCGTATGAACACTGAAGCTTTCTTT,CASSQTGNRMNTEAFF
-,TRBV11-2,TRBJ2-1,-,TGTGCCAGCAGCTTAGTGGGGGGCCCCACATACAATGAGCAGTTCTTC,CASSLVGGPTYNEQFF
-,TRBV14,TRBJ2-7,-,TGTGCCAGCAGCCCCCTAGTTGGGGGCGAGCAGTACTTC,CASSPLVGGEQYF
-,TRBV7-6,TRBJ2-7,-,TGTGCCAGCAGCTCCGGGACCAGCTACGAGCAGTACTTC,CASSSGTSYEQYF
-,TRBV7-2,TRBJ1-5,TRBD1,TGTGCCAGCGCCGACAGGGGCAATCAGCCCCAGCATTTT,CASADRGNQPQHF
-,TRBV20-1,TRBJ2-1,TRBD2,TGCAGTGCCATCGGACTAGCGGGAGTTTCCTACAATGAGCAGTTCTTC,CSAIGLAGVSYNEQFF
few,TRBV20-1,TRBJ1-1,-,TGCAGTGCCCCTCTGGGGGCCCTGAACACTGAAGCTTTCTTT,CSAPLGALNTEAFF
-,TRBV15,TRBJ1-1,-,TGTGCCACCAGCAGAGATCTGGTTGGCGGGGCTTTCTTT,CATSRDLVGGAFF
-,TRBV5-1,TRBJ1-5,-,TGCGCCAGCAGCTTAACAGTAAATCAGCCCCAGCATTTT,CASSLTVNQPQHF
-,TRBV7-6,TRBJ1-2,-,TGTGCCAGCAGCTTGGGGCAGGGGCTACGCTATGGCTACACCTTC,CASSLGQGLRYGYTF
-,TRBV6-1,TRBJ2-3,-,TGTGCCAGCAGACCTGAACTAGATGCTGGTACGCAGTATTTT,CASRPELDAGTQYF
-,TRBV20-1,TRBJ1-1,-,TGCAGTGCTGCTGGGGGAGGAAGAACTGAAGCTTTCTTT,CSAAGGGRTEAFF
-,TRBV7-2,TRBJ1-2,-,TGTGCCAGCAGCTCCGGACCGGGATTTGGCTACACCTTC,CASSSGPGFGYTF
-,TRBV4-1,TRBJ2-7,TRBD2,TGCGCCAGCAGCCAAGTATCTTCTCCTAGCGGGACCTCCTACGAGCAGTACTTC,CASSQVSSPSGTSYEQYF
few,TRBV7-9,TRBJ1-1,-,TGTGCCAGCAGCCATTCTGGCGGGGGGAGCACTGAAGCTTTCTTT,CASSHSGGGSTEAFF
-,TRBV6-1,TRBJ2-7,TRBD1,TGTGCCAGCAGGAAGTGGGACAGGGTCAACGAGCAGTACTTC,CASRKWDRVNEQYF
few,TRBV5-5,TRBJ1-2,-,TGTGCCAGCAGCGGTGTCGCCGACTATGGCTACACCTTC,CASSGVADYGYTF
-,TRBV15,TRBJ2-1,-,TGTGCCACCAGCATATATAAACGAGACCAGTTCTTC,CATSIYKRDQFF
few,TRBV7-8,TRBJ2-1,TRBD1,TGTGCCAGCAGCTTAGAATGGGCAGGGGGCTTGAATGAGCAGTTCTTC,CASSLEWAGGLNEQFF
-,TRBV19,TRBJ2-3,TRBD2,TGTGCCAGTAGTCTATCGGGAGGGCCCGGCACAGATACGCAGTATTTT,CASSLSGGPGTDTQYF
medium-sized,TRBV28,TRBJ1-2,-,TGTGCCAGCGCCTTGGAGGGGCTTGAAGCTAACTATGGCTACACCTTC,CASALEGLEANYGYTF